The 24 T cell receptor beta chains below all came from one sample that was sequenced in a study of T cells of healthy individuals. MiXCR was run by TCRdb on the 5' RACE reads, yielding one entry per CDR3 protein. This table holds 90,000 to 100,000 distinct CDR3 sequences, around 17% found once. The receptors were gathered from a human donor in good health.

The rearrangement links TRBV20-1 to TRBJ2-6; TRBD1 matches at 7 bases. The junction had 6 bases not matched to a gene; V was cut back by 6 bases and J by 1 base. Germline V gene data show CDR1 as DFQATT and CDR2 as SNEGSKA (reference sequence). This CDR3 spans 15 amino acids. In nucleotides, the CDR3 is TGCAGTGCATATAACAGGGGTTCTGGGGCCAACGTCCTGACTTTC. Translating it yields CSAYNRGSGANVLTF.

This clonotype turned up a few times. The rearrangement joins TRBV29-1 to TRBJ1-5, with D unresolved. With 7 bases removed from V and 4 bases from J, the gap between germline ends came to 17 bases. The germline gives CDR1 SQVTM, CDR2 ANQGSEA. The CDR3 consists of 14 residues. CDR3 bases: TGCAGCGCATCCTGGGGAGGAGGTAATCAGCCCCAGCATTTT. Translating gives CSASWGGGNQPQHF. Together with reference TRBV29-1 and TRBJ1-5, the CDR3 gives the full variable domain: SAVISQKPSRDICQRGTSLTIQCQVDSQVTMMFWYRQQPGQSLTLIATANQGSEATYESGFVIDKFPISRPNLTFSTLTVSNMSPEDSSIYLCSASWGGGNQPQHFGDGTRLSIL.

The chain employs TRBV28 and TRBJ2-6, with D possibly TRBD1 on 7 matching bases. V lost 8 bases and J lost 0, with 26 bases in between. There are 20 residues in the CDR3. In germline, CDR1 is MDHEN, CDR2 SYDVKM. The CDR3 DNA follows: TGTGCCAGCGATTCCTTACGAAAGGGGGCGGGACGCTCTGGGGCCAACGTCCTGACTTTC. This sequence encodes CASDSLRKGAGRSGANVLTF.

This sequence joins TRBV20-1 and TRBJ2-3, with D possibly matching TRBD2 (5 bases). The CDR3 consists of 15 residues. With 0 bases removed from V and 0 bases from J, the gap between germline ends came to 10 bases. CDR1 and CDR2 (germline): DFQATT, SNEGSKA (reference sequence). DNA of the CDR3: TGCAGTGCTAGAGATTATGGACTGAGCACAGATACGCAGTATTTT. Its protein product is CSARDYGLSTDTQYF.

This clonotype was counted ten times or more. The V gene is TRBV20-1, the J gene TRBJ1-1; no reliable D call. This CDR3 is built from 13 residues. V was pared by 5 bases and J by 1 base, with 11 bases between. Germline lookup yields CDR1 DFQATT and CDR2 SNEGSKA (reference sequence). CDR3 nucleotide sequence: TGCAGTGCTCCCACCAATGCGAACACTGAAGCTTTCTTT. It translates to CSAPTNANTEAFF.

This clonotype has only a few counts. The gene calls are TRBV12-3 or TRBV12-4 and TRBJ1-5; unclear D gene. V lost 5 bases, J lost 7 bases, and 12 bases lay in between. The CDR3 covers 13 residues. The CDR3: CASSTAGRQPQHF. CDR3 DNA sequence: TGTGCCAGCAGTACAGCAGGTAGACAGCCCCAGCATTTT.

This clonotype has ten or more counts. The chain combines TRBV28 with TRBJ2-7, with D possibly being TRBD2 (6 bases). CDR3 length: 14 amino acids. V lost 5 bases, J lost 2 bases, and 13 bases lay in between. In germline, CDR1 is MDHEN, CDR2 SYDVKM. CDR3 sequence (DNA): TGTGCCAGCAGTCCCGGGAGAGTCCCCTACGAGCAGTACTTC. This sequence encodes CASSPGRVPYEQYF.

This clonotype has a count of ten or more. This chain uses TRBV28 with TRBJ1-5; the match to TRBD1 covers 9 bases. Germline assignment: CDR1 MDHEN and CDR2 SYDVKM. V trimming: 2 bases; J trimming: 4 bases; junction bases outside the gene matches: 21. This CDR3 has 21 residues. CDR3 sequence reads: CASSLTPIIGGTGLWNQPQHF. For the CDR3, the DNA is TGTGCCAGCAGTTTAACCCCCATAATCGGTGGGACAGGGTTATGGAATCAGCCCCAGCATTTT.

This clonotype was detected ten times or more. V usage is TRBV2 and J usage is TRBJ2-5; D perhaps matches TRBD2 (5 bases). CDR3 length equals 12 residues. The ends were cut back, 3 bases at V and 7 bases at J, with 9 bases in the middle. Looked up from germline, CDR1 is SNHLY and CDR2 is FYNNEI. CDR3 in amino acids: CASSDAGGTQYF. In DNA form, the CDR3 reads TGTGCCAGCAGTGACGCCGGAGGGACCCAGTACTTC.

Worth noting for this clonotype: Given a much more abundant clone one base away, this may be a read error. The rearrangement joins TRBV18 to TRBJ1-5; 10 positions match TRBD1. The CDR3 covers 15 residues. Germline CDR1 and CDR2: KGHSH and LQKENI. CDR3 amino acids: CASSPVGQGEQLQHF. As DNA, the CDR3 is TGTGCCAGCTCACCGGTAGGACAGGGGGAACAGCTCCAGCATTTT.

This clonotype showed up many times. This sequence joins TRBV19 and TRBJ2-1, with a weak D call TRBD1 (6 bases). Germline CDR1 LNHDA, CDR2 SQIVND (reference sequence). The ends were cut back, 8 bases at V and 7 bases at J, with 18 bases in the middle. The CDR3 length is 14 residues. The DNA for the CDR3 is TGTGCCAGTTCGCGGAAGACCACAGGGAATGAGCAGTTCTTC. Amino acids: CASSRKTTGNEQFF.

The chain employs TRBV5-6 and TRBJ2-5; D not certain. There are 13 residues in the CDR3. Germline lookup yields CDR1 SGHDT and CDR2 YYEEEE. Trimming removed 1 base at V and 7 bases at J, with 11 bases between. The CDR3 region has the DNA TGTGCCAGCAGCTTGCTGGTATCAAGGACCCAGTACTTC. Residues: CASSLLVSRTQYF. The complete variable domain, with remaining parts taken from reference TRBV5-6 and TRBJ2-5, reads DAGVTQSPTHLIKTRGQQVTLRCSPKSGHDTVSWYQQALGQGPQFIFQYYEEEERQRGNFPDRFSGHQFPNYSSELNVNALLLGDSALYLCASSLLVSRTQYFGPGTRLLVL.

This clonotype turned up a few times. This sequence joins TRBV2 and TRBJ2-3, with 7 bases lining up with TRBD1. Looked up from germline, CDR1 is SNHLY and CDR2 is FYNNEI. The CDR3 has 14 amino acids. V shed 8 bases and J 0 bases; nucleotides not matched to a gene: 5. The CDR3 DNA reads as TGTGCCAGCTCCGGGACAGAAAGCACAGATACGCAGTATTTT. Protein sequence: CASSGTESTDTQYF.

This clonotype was observed a handful of times. The V call is TRBV3-1, the J call TRBJ2-3; D is unclear. This CDR3 is 13 amino acids long. Germline CDR1 is LGHDT and CDR2 is YNNKEL (reference sequence). Trimming took 1 base from V and 7 from J, leaving 9 bases between them. Here the CDR3 DNA reads TGTGCCAGCAGCCAAGTATCCGGAAATACGCAGTATTTT. Translation: CASSQVSGNTQYF.

This chain joins TRBV29-1 and TRBJ1-3; a possible D gene is TRBD1 (5 bases). The CDR3 extends over 14 amino acids. Looked up from germline, CDR1 is SQVTM and CDR2 is ANQGSEA. With 4 bases removed from V and 0 bases from J, the gap between germline ends came to 10 bases. DNA of the CDR3: TGCAGCGTTGCCCAGGGTCACTCTGGAAACACCATATATTTT. Protein product: CSVAQGHSGNTIYF.

Worth noting for this clonotype: This is likely a read error, given that the CDR3 carries no conserved phenylalanine or tryptophan at its end. The J gene is TRBJ2-1, the V gene TRBV19; D not certain. Looked up from germline, CDR1 is LNHDA and CDR2 is SQIVND (reference sequence). V was shortened by 6 bases and J by 4 bases, with 13 bases between the two germline ends. This CDR3 spans 14 amino acids. The CDR3 region is CASRGWDSYNEQFY. Here the CDR3 DNA reads TGTGCCAGTAGGGGATGGGATTCATACAATGAGCAGTTCTAC.

This chain connects TRBV6-2 or TRBV6-3 to TRBJ2-3; TRBD2 matches 8 bases. Trimming cost V 8 bases and J 1 base; bases outside gene matches: 5. This CDR3 has 14 residues. Germline V lookup: CDR1 MNHEY, CDR2 SVGEGT. In DNA, the CDR3 is TGTGCCAGCGGCGGGAGGAGGGGCACAGATACGCAGTATTTT. The encoded protein is CASGGRRGTDTQYF.

CDR3: CAISEGGLSTDTQYF. The CDR3 coding sequence is TGTGCCATCAGTGAAGGGGGGCTCAGCACAGATACGCAGTATTTT. V and J are TRBV10-3 and TRBJ2-3; D is tentatively TRBD1 or TRBD2 (6 bases each). The germline V gene has CDR1 ENHRY and CDR2 SYGVKD. This CDR3 comprises 15 residues. V was cut by 3 bases and J by 0 bases, with 10 bases left in between.

This clonotype was recorded a few times. The chain uses TRBV4-2 and TRBJ2-5; D could derive from TRBD1 or TRBD2 (5 bases each). The V end lost 0 bases, the J end lost 4 bases, and 12 bases lay between the germline ends. The CDR3 runs to 15 residues. CDR1 is LGHNA and CDR2 is YNFKEQ in the germline V gene. The CDR3 DNA sequence: TGTGCCAGCAGCCAAGACGGGACCGAGGGAGAGACCCAGTACTTC. This sequence encodes CASSQDGTEGETQYF.

This clonotype was seen a few times. The chain employs TRBV5-6 and TRBJ2-3; D not certain. The germline V and J ends were trimmed by 1 base and 4 bases, with 4 bases remaining between them. The length of the CDR3 is 12 residues. From germline, CDR1 is SGHDT and CDR2 YYEEEE. CDR3 loop: CASSLYADTQYF. CDR3 DNA sequence: TGTGCCAGCAGCTTGTATGCAGATACGCAGTATTTT.

This clonotype turned up a few times. J is TRBJ2-4 and V is TRBV6-5; TRBD2 is a possible D gene (6 bases). With 5 bases removed from V and 7 bases from J, the gap between germline ends came to 24 bases. Germline loops: CDR1 MNHEY, CDR2 SVGAGI. This CDR3 has 17 amino acids. The CDR3 loop is CASSRYNSAPEGNIQYF. CDR3 sequence (DNA): TGTGCCAGCAGTCGATACAATAGCGCACCGGAGGGGAACATTCAGTACTTC.

This sequence joins TRBV18 and TRBJ1-5; TRBD1 is a possible D gene (6 bases). CDR1 and CDR2 from the germline V gene are KGHSH and LQKENI. Trimming left V 6 bases short and J 3 bases short, with 15 bases between. This CDR3 region has 15 residues. CDR3 coding DNA: TGTGCCAGCTCCTCCGGCGGGGGGCCCAATCAGCCCCAGCATTTT. Protein product: CASSSGGGPNQPQHF.

This clonotype appeared a few times. The rearrangement links TRBV28 to TRBJ2-2; D could derive from TRBD1 or TRBD2 (5 bases each). CDR3 length: 13 amino acids. Trimming removed 8 bases from V and 0 bases from J, with 7 bases in between. Germline values: CDR1 MDHEN, CDR2 SYDVKM. CDR3 sequence reads: CASGTPNTGELFF. The CDR3 nucleotides are TGTGCCAGCGGGACCCCGAACACCGGGGAGCTGTTTTTT.

The gene calls are TRBV4-3 and TRBJ2-3, with D hard to call. The CDR3 has 14 residues. Germline CDR1 and CDR2: LGHNA and YSLEER. Between the trimmed V and J ends, which lost 0 bases and 0 bases, there was a span of 4 bases. Written as DNA, the CDR3 is TGCGCCAGCAGCCAAGATGACAGCACAGATACGCAGTATTTT. Its protein is CASSQDDSTDTQYF.